These 32 T cell receptor beta chains share one sample of origin, sequenced in a study of blood T cells in healthy people across ages. Together with a sample-barcoded 5' primer, a J-beta primer mix was included in a second PCR lasting about 7 to 11 cycles. Each CDR3 protein gets one entry after TCRdb re-called the 5' RACE reads with MiXCR. The sample records some 790,000 distinct CDR3 sequences, 29% being singletons. The specimen was blood. The receptors derive from a woman aged 80 or over in good health.

This clonotype was seen only a few times. V is TRBV6-1 and J is TRBJ1-1; D not resolved. Germline-derived CDR1 and CDR2 are MNHNS and SASEGT. There are 13 residues in the CDR3. V shed 11 bases and J shed 1 base, with 14 bases lying between them. The CDR3 DNA is TGTGCCCATGGGCGGCAAACGAACACTGAAGCTTTCTTT. Its translation is CAHGRQTNTEAFF.

This clonotype was counted between two and nine times. The chain uses TRBV25-1 and TRBJ1-2; D is undetermined. The CDR3 is 23 residues long. V was pared by 5 bases and J by 0 bases, with 37 bases between. Germline V gene data show CDR1 as MGHDK and CDR2 as SYGVNS. The CDR3 is CASSLGRQLQSGVWASSNYGYTF. The DNA of the CDR3 is TGTGCCAGCAGTTTGGGCAGACAACTACAATCTGGGGTCTGGGCGTCGTCTAACTATGGCTACACCTTC.

This clonotype was recorded at least ten times. The rearrangement uses TRBV20-1 and TRBJ2-7; the D gene is possibly TRBD1 (5 bases). This CDR3 has 14 amino acids. CDR1 is DFQATT and CDR2 is SNEGSKA in the germline V gene (reference sequence). V lost 2 bases to trimming and J lost 1 base, with 12 bases between them. The CDR3 bases are TGCAGTGCTAGACGTTTAGGGGATTCCTACGAGCAGTACTTC. Its protein product is CSARRLGDSYEQYF.

The chain has TRBV20-1 and TRBJ2-7; the match to TRBD2 covers 8 bases. CDR1 is DFQATT and CDR2 is SNEGSKA in the germline V gene (reference sequence). CDR3 length: 14 amino acids. The CDR3 sequence is CRASGGGQIYEQYF. CDR3 nucleotide sequence: TGCAGAGCATCCGGGGGGGGCCAAATCTACGAGCAGTACTTC.

In its sample, this clonotype was seen many times. The chain joins TRBV6-2 or TRBV6-3 to TRBJ2-1, with 10 bases identical to TRBD2. Trimming cost V 5 bases and J 0 bases; bases outside gene matches: 7. Germline-derived CDR1 and CDR2 are MNHEY and SVGEGT. The CDR3 length is 17 residues. The CDR3 DNA is TGTGCCAGCAGTAGTGGGACTAGCGTTAGCTCCTACAATGAGCAGTTCTTC. It specifies CASSSGTSVSSYNEQFF.

The chain couples TRBV5-1 to TRBJ2-3; D not resolved. Trimming cost V 4 bases and J 6 bases, with 21 bases left between them. This CDR3 region has 16 residues. CDR1 SGHRS and CDR2 YFSETQ come from the germline V gene. CDR3 protein: CASSGLGGSVMDTQYF. The CDR3, as DNA: TGCGCCAGCAGCGGCTTGGGCGGTTCGGTAATGGATACGCAGTATTTT.

This clonotype was observed at least ten times. This sequence joins TRBV7-9 and TRBJ2-3; 8 bases are a match to TRBD2. The germline gives CDR1 SEHNR, CDR2 FQNEAQ (reference sequence). The CDR3 length is 15 residues. The trim removed 9 bases at V and 4 bases at J, leaving 12 bases unmatched. CDR3 sequence: CASQPPGLVSDTQYF. Written as DNA, the CDR3 is TGTGCCAGTCAACCACCGGGACTAGTCTCAGATACGCAGTATTTT.

Worth noting for this clonotype: This may be a read error, as it is one base from a much larger clone. The CDR3 sequence is CASSLIVSTDAQYF. CDR3 nucleotides: TGTGCCAGCAGTTTAATAGTTAGCACAGATGCGCAGTATTTT. The chain uses TRBV12-3 or TRBV12-4 and TRBJ2-3; no clear D. The CDR3 totals 14 residues.

This clonotype was observed many times. This sequence joins TRBV4-3 and TRBJ2-3, with no clear D. V was shortened by 0 bases and J by 4 bases, with 11 bases between the two germline ends. The CDR3 length is 15 residues. Looked up from germline, CDR1 is LGHNA and CDR2 is YSLEER. The DNA of the CDR3 is TGCGCCAGCAGCCAAGATCAATATCCCGCAGATACGCAGTATTTT. Translated, it gives CASSQDQYPADTQYF.

The genes are TRBV20-1 and TRBJ2-1; TRBD2 matches 8 bases. The germline gives CDR1 DFQATT, CDR2 SNEGSKA (reference sequence). The ends lost 0 bases at V and 9 bases at J; junction bases unmatched: 10. The CDR3 contains 15 residues. For the CDR3, the DNA is TGCAGTGCTAGAGATCGGGCGGGAGGATCGACTGAGCAGTTCTTC. Protein sequence: CSARDRAGGSTEQFF.

Details on this clonotype: This may be a read error, as it is one base from a much larger clone. This chain uses TRBV14 with TRBJ2-3, with no clear D. Germline-derived CDR1 and CDR2 are SGHDN and FVKESK. Trimming cost V 0 bases and J 10 bases, with 11 bases left between them. This CDR3 spans 13 amino acids. This chain's CDR3 is CASSQDRKDAQYF. DNA for the CDR3: TGTGCCAGCAGCCAAGATCGAAAGGATGCGCAGTATTTT.

This chain links TRBV20-1 with TRBJ2-2; 8 nucleotides line up with TRBD2. The junction had 9 bases not matched to a gene; V was cut back by 5 bases and J by 4 bases. The CDR3 is 15 amino acids. Germline CDR1 and CDR2: DFQATT and SNEGSKA (reference sequence). CDR3 in DNA: TGCAGTGCTCCGAGAACGGGGGGGATCACCGGGGAGCTGTTTTTT. As protein: CSAPRTGGITGELFF.

This clonotype occurred many times. This chain links TRBV7-2 with TRBJ1-6; D gene uncertain. This CDR3 is built from 17 residues. Trimming removed 0 bases at V and 7 bases at J, with 16 bases between. Germline V gene lookup returns CDR1 SGHTA and CDR2 FQGNSA. The chain's CDR3 is CASSLALMGTVNSPLHF. For the CDR3, the DNA is TGTGCCAGCAGCTTAGCCCTAATGGGAACTGTAAATTCACCCCTCCACTTT.

This clonotype appeared a few times. The chain is built from TRBV7-6 and TRBJ2-3; D is undetermined. The germline V gene encodes CDR1 SGHVS and CDR2 FNYEAQ. The CDR3 covers 15 residues. Trimming took 4 bases from V and 1 from J, leaving 12 bases between them. The CDR3: CASSSRALGTDTQYF. The CDR3 DNA is TGTGCCAGCAGCTCACGGGCCCTAGGCACAGATACGCAGTATTTT.

V is TRBV7-9 and J is TRBJ2-5, with TRBD2 matching 8 bases. The germline CDR1 and CDR2 sequences are SEHNR and FQNEAQ (reference sequence). The V gene end was trimmed by 5 bases and the J gene end by 11 bases; junction bases not matched to a gene: 19. This CDR3 has 16 amino acids. The CDR3 sequence: CASSPPGRGVDNEQYF. The CDR3 DNA reads TGTGCCAGCAGCCCTCCCGGGCGGGGGGTCGACAATGAGCAGTACTTC.

As concerns this clonotype: At one end the junction does not follow the germline gene, possibly because of a read error. The chain employs TRBV12-3 or TRBV12-4 and TRBJ1-2; D uncertain. The CDR3 contains 12 residues. The CDR3 nucleotides are TGTGTCAGCAGTTTTTATGCGTATGGCTACACCTTC. It is translated as CVSSFYAYGYTF.

Concerning this clonotype: A single base separates this from a much larger clone, so it may be a read error. This sequence joins TRBV4-3 and TRBJ2-7; perhaps D is TRBD1 or TRBD2 (5 bases each). The CDR3 extends over 16 amino acids. CDR1 and CDR2 (germline): LGHNA, YSLEER. DNA of the CDR3: TGCGCCAGCAGCCAAGATAAAGGGGAGCTACCCTACGAGCAGCACTTC. Translation gives CASSQDKGELPYEQHF.

Many counts were recorded for this clonotype. The chain is built from TRBV20-1 and TRBJ2-5; 9 bases align to TRBD2. This CDR3 has 15 residues. The J segment lost 4 bases and the V segment lost 4 bases, leaving 10 bases of the junction unmatched. Looked up from germline, CDR1 is DFQATT and CDR2 is SNEGSKA (reference sequence). This chain's CDR3 is CSATQAGGKGETQYF. The CDR3 nucleotides are TGCAGTGCTACTCAAGCGGGGGGCAAGGGAGAGACCCAGTACTTC.

This clonotype was counted ten times or more. This clone may be a read error of a much larger clone one base away. The CDR3 sequence: CASRAGVRNIQYF. CDR3 DNA: TGTGCCAGCAGGGCCGGAGTGAGAAACATTCAGTACTTC. This sequence joins TRBV6-5 and TRBJ2-4; D unresolved. Germline CDR1 MNHEY, CDR2 SVGAGI. V was cut by 6 bases and J by 6 bases, with 12 bases left in between. The CDR3 is 13 amino acids.

This clonotype was observed at least ten times. The DNA for the CDR3 is TGCAGTGCTAGAGAAGGCAGTAGCAATCAGCCCCAGCATTTT. This codes for CSAREGSSNQPQHF. This sequence joins TRBV20-1 and TRBJ1-5; D is unclear. Between the trimmed V and J ends, which lost 0 bases and 0 bases, there was a span of 6 bases. Germline CDR1 DFQATT, CDR2 SNEGSKA (reference sequence). The CDR3 is 14 residues long.

This clonotype was seen at least ten times. The chain joins TRBV7-2 to TRBJ2-7; D is uncertain. This CDR3 contains 14 residues. Germline V gene lookup returns CDR1 SGHTA and CDR2 FQGNSA. Trimming removed 4 bases from V and 4 bases from J, with 14 bases in between. Written as DNA, the CDR3 is TGTGCCAGCAGCTCCAACATCCGTTGGTACGAGCAGTACTTC. Its translation: CASSSNIRWYEQYF.

This clonotype was counted at least ten times. V and J are TRBV20-1 and TRBJ1-2; 7 bases agree with TRBD1. Germline lookup yields CDR1 DFQATT and CDR2 SNEGSKA (reference sequence). The CDR3 contains 14 residues. The J segment lost 6 bases and the V segment lost 7 bases, leaving 14 bases of the junction unmatched. CDR3: CSVMTGQAGHGYTF. The CDR3 nucleotides read TGCAGTGTGATGACAGGGCAGGCGGGGCATGGCTACACCTTC.

The CDR3 region is CASSQEVLKDAFF. For the CDR3, the DNA is TGCGCCAGCAGCCAAGAAGTGTTGAAAGATGCTTTCTTT. The genes are TRBV4-1 and TRBJ1-1; D not resolved. Germline CDR1 is MGHRA and CDR2 is YSYEKL. Between the trimmed V and J ends, which lost 0 bases and 11 bases, there was a span of 13 bases. This CDR3 spans 13 amino acids.

This clonotype was seen many times. The chain couples TRBV7-2 to TRBJ1-2, with 7 bases identical to TRBD1. CDR1 SGHTA and CDR2 FQGNSA come from the germline V gene. This CDR3 spans 14 amino acids. Trimming cost V 4 bases and J 5 bases; bases outside gene matches: 7. CDR3 loop: CASSSTQGVYGYTF. In nucleotides, the CDR3 is TGTGCCAGCAGCTCGACCCAGGGGGTTTATGGCTACACCTTC. Drawing the rest from reference TRBV7-2 and TRBJ1-2, the complete variable domain is GAGVSQSPSNKVTEKGKDVELRCDPISGHTALYWYRQSLGQGLEFLIYFQGNSAPDKSGLPSDRFSAERTGGSVSTLTIQRTQQEDSAVYLCASSSTQGVYGYTFGSGTRLTVV.

A few counts support this clonotype. V is TRBV6-2 or TRBV6-3 and J is TRBJ2-2, with D hard to call. CDR1 is MNHEY and CDR2 is SVGEGT in the germline V gene. V lost 0 bases, J lost 2 bases, and 10 bases lay in between. The CDR3 runs 16 residues. The CDR3 DNA reads TGTGCCAGCAGTTACTCCGAGACCGATAACACCGGGGAGCTGTTTTTT. Its translation: CASSYSETDNTGELFF.

Concerning this clonotype itself: With a much larger clone just one base away, this may be a read error. In DNA, the CDR3 is TGCAGTGCTAGTGGGCTATTGGGGGCCAATCGGCCCCAGCATTTT. This sequence encodes CSASGLLGANRPQHF. The chain combines TRBV20-1 with TRBJ1-5; possible D gene TRBD1, 6 bases. The germline CDR1 and CDR2 sequences are DFQATT and SNEGSKA (reference sequence). The CDR3 length is 15 residues.

This clonotype was recorded once. This chain joins TRBV28 and TRBJ2-4, with TRBD2 as a possible D gene (5 bases). V gave up 3 bases and J gave up 13 bases, with 19 bases separating them. The CDR3 contains 14 residues. Germline lookup yields CDR1 MDHEN and CDR2 SYDVKM. In DNA, the CDR3 is TGTGCCAGCAGTTTCAGCGGCCAAACCTACGGGCAGTACTTC. It yields the protein CASSFSGQTYGQYF.

About this clonotype: This may be a read error: a much more frequent sequence differs by one nucleotide. J is TRBJ1-5 and V is TRBV6-6; D not certain. Trimming cost V 10 bases and J 0 bases, with 19 bases left between them. CDR1 MNHNY and CDR2 SVGAGI come from the germline V gene (reference sequence). The CDR3 length is 16 residues. For the CDR3, the DNA is TGTGCCAACACAAAACGACAAACGTATAGCAATCAGCCCCAGCATTTT. This sequence encodes CANTKRQTYSNQPQHF.

There are many counts of this clonotype. This chain uses TRBV28 with TRBJ1-2, with 7 nucleotides matching TRBD1. V trimming: 6 bases; J trimming: 5 bases; junction bases outside the gene matches: 9. CDR3 length: 14 residues. Germline V gene sequence: CDR1 MDHEN, CDR2 SYDVKM. Here the CDR3 DNA reads TGTGCCAGCAGGTATATAGGGACAGAATATGGCTACACCTTC. Translation gives CASRYIGTEYGYTF.

This clonotype was detected ten times or more. V usage is TRBV20-1 and J usage is TRBJ2-5; D gene uncertain. There are 16 residues in the CDR3. V lost 0 bases and J lost 5, with 19 bases in between. Germline-derived CDR1 and CDR2 are DFQATT and SNEGSKA (reference sequence). The CDR3 protein is CSAREEGRVRGETQYF. In nucleotides, the CDR3 is TGCAGTGCTAGAGAAGAAGGTCGGGTCCGTGGGGAGACCCAGTACTTC.

This clonotype was observed at least ten times. The V and J genes are TRBV20-1 and TRBJ2-1; 8 bases are a match to TRBD2. Germline V lookup: CDR1 DFQATT, CDR2 SNEGSKA (reference sequence). The J segment lost 4 bases and the V segment lost 5 bases, leaving 7 bases of the junction unmatched. This CDR3 spans 14 amino acids. The CDR3, as DNA: TGCAGTGCTGAACGGATAGCGGGGTACAATGAGCAGTTCTTC. Its translation: CSAERIAGYNEQFF.

In this sample, this clonotype turned up a few times. A much larger clonotype is one base distant, so this may be a read error. This chain links TRBV4-3 with TRBJ2-7; weak D call: TRBD2 (6 bases). Germline V gives CDR1 LGHNA, CDR2 YSLEER. The CDR3 loop spans 15 amino acids. This CDR3 reads CAGSQDRNGGYEQYF. Here the CDR3 DNA reads TGCGCCGGCAGCCAAGATCGTAACGGGGGCTACGAGCAGTACTTC.